This TCR beta chain was recorded in a study of cytomegalovirus exposure and HLA in healthy donors. The V end was cut by 3 bases, the J end by 8 bases, with 10 bases between. Germline-derived CDR1 and CDR2 are LNHDA and SQIVND (reference sequence). The CDR3 length is 12 residues. The PCR made use of 60 Vbeta and 13 Jbeta primers. Measured with immunoSEQ multiplex PCR; TCRdb has only the in-frame clones, and not every one. The repertoire includes 200,000 to 250,000 clones, 75% to 80% of them detected once, and 1.5% to 2% sits in the top ten. This TCR was sampled from a man younger than 35 in good health and CMV-seronegative. The chain joins TRBV19 to TRBJ2-5; D may be TRBD2 (5 bases). The sequencing input was PBMCs. As DNA, the CDR3 is TGTGCCAGTAGTATTGGGGAGAATACCCAGTACTTC. Translated, it gives CASSIGENTQYF.